This is a list of T cell receptor beta chains from one sample in a study of shared clonotypes between healthy human individuals. Clones were sequenced by immunoSEQ multiplex PCR, and TCRdb holds only the in-frame ones, with some missing. This sample has over a million clones, with more than 60% found just once. Sample: memory CD4+ T cells sorted from blood. Receptors originate from a man younger than 35 in good health. The CDR3 runs from the conserved cysteine through the conserved F or W. D genes are given only for firm matches. Expanded clones are given a class, and other clones once, few, many or no size at all.

V gene	J gene	D gene	clone size	CDR3 DNA	CDR3 protein
TRBV5-1	TRBJ2-2	.	.	TGCGCCAGCAGCAATCCTGGGGGCACCGGGGAGCTGTTTTTT	CASSNPGGTGELFF
TRBV2	TRBJ2-3	TRBD1	.	TGTGCCAGCAGTGAAAACAGGGGCGCAGATACGCAGTATTTT	CASSENRGADTQYF
TRBV10-1	TRBJ1-1	.	.	TGCGCCAGCAGTGAGCAGGGACTTGGCACTGAAGCTTTCTTT	CASSEQGLGTEAFF
TRBV25-1	TRBJ1-2	TRBD1	few	TGTGCCAGCAGTGTAGACCCGACAGGGGCGGGAGGCTACACCTTC	CASSVDPTGAGGYTF
TRBV6-1	TRBJ2-7	TRBD2	.	TGTGCCAGCAGCCACCTAGCGGGGGGACACGAGCAGTACTTC	CASSHLAGGHEQYF
TRBV5-5	TRBJ2-5	.	.	TGTGCCAGCAGCTCCGGGGCAGTTCCGTACCAAGAGACCCAGTACTTC	CASSSGAVPYQETQYF
TRBV4-1	TRBJ1-2	.	.	TGCGCCAGCAGCCAAGGAGGGACCGGGACAAGCTATGGCTACACCTTC	CASSQGGTGTSYGYTF
TRBV7-6	TRBJ2-7	.	.	TGTGCCAGCAGCTTAGGTAGCGCCTACGAGCAGTACTTC	CASSLGSAYEQYF
TRBV10-3	TRBJ2-1	.	.	TGTGCCATCAGTGAGTTACAGGGCGATGAGCAGTTCTTC	CAISELQGDEQFF
TRBV27	TRBJ1-2	.	once	TGTGCCAGTAAGATGGGCAGGGGTAACTATGGCTACACCTTC	CASKMGRGNYGYTF
TRBV28	TRBJ2-6	TRBD2	.	TGTGCCAGCAGGGGCGCGGGGGCTGGGGCCAACGTCCTGACTTTC	CASRGAGAGANVLTF
TRBV19	TRBJ2-4	.	.	TGTGCCAGTAGTACAGGACACGGAAAAAACATTCAGTACTTC	CASSTGHGKNIQYF
TRBV9	TRBJ2-1	.	.	TGTGCCAGCAACCCCCCCGGGATAGGGGACAATGAGCAGTTCTTC	CASNPPGIGDNEQFF
TRBV7-3	TRBJ2-1	TRBD2	once	TGTGCCAGCCGGGGAGGGCCCTACAATGAGCAGTTCTTC	CASRGGPYNEQFF
TRBV5-1	TRBJ1-1	.	few	TGCGCCAGCAGCTTGGAAAGCAGGGGTGTTGATGAAGCTTTCTTT	CASSLESRGVDEAFF
TRBV6-6	TRBJ1-2	.	many	TGTGCCAGCAGCGCCCGTTTGGGGGCGGATGGCTACACCTTC	CASSARLGADGYTF
TRBV27	TRBJ2-1	TRBD2	.	TGTGCCAGCGGGCGGCTAGCGGGAGCCAATGAGCAGTTCTTC	CASGRLAGANEQFF
TRBV30	TRBJ1-4	.	.	TGTGCCTGGAGTGTCGGGGGCCCACATAATGAAAAACTGTTTTTT	CAWSVGGPHNEKLFF
TRBV18	TRBJ2-5	TRBD1	.	TGTGCCAGCTCACCAACAGGGGGTTTTCAAGAGACCCAGTACTTC	CASSPTGGFQETQYF